Each of the 12 T cell receptor beta chains below was sequenced from the same sample in a study of cytomegalovirus exposure and HLA in healthy donors. With 60 Vbeta and 13 Jbeta primers, the PCR was carried out. Data came from immunoSEQ multiplex PCR; TCRdb stores just in-frame clones and leaves some out. The sample has 150,000 to 200,000 clones; 82% are singletons. Material for sequencing was PBMCs. These receptors all come from a girl aged 2 to 10 in good health and CMV-seropositive.

The chain carries TRBV6-4 and TRBJ2-1, with 7 bases identical to TRBD1. V shed 4 bases, J shed 0 bases, and the junction held 3 bases outside the gene matches. CDR3 length equals 15 residues. CDR1 is MRHNA and CDR2 is SNTAGT in the germline V gene. CDR3 sequence (DNA): TGTGCCAGCAGTGCCTCAGGGGGCTCCTACAATGAGCAGTTCTTC. Its protein product is CASSASGGSYNEQFF.

The gene calls are TRBV5-4 and TRBJ2-7, with 14 bases that match TRBD2. Germline CDR1 is SGHNT and CDR2 is YYREEE (reference sequence). The ends lost 4 bases at V and 1 base at J; junction bases unmatched: 7. The CDR3 totals 17 residues. The CDR3 region is CASSTAGTSGSSYEQYF. DNA for the CDR3: TGTGCCAGCAGCACAGCGGGGACTAGCGGGAGTTCCTACGAGCAGTACTTC.

V and J are TRBV5-6 and TRBJ1-1; D is unclear. Germline V gene lookup returns CDR1 SGHDT and CDR2 YYEEEE. The CDR3 is made up of 13 amino acids. V was shortened by 0 bases and J by 6 bases, with 9 bases between the two germline ends. The CDR3 coding sequence is TGTGCCAGCAGCTTGGACATCAAACCTGAAGCTTTCTTT. It is translated as CASSLDIKPEAFF.

The chain combines TRBV27 with TRBJ2-3; maybe TRBD1 (5 bases). Germline lookup yields CDR1 MNHEY and CDR2 SMNVEV (reference sequence). The CDR3 has 18 amino acids. V was clipped by 2 bases and J by 0 bases, with 18 bases between them. In nucleotides, the CDR3 is TGTGCCAGCAGTTTAAAAGTGAGGCCAGGGTTCAGCACAGATACGCAGTATTTT. This encodes CASSLKVRPGFSTDTQYF.

The chain uses TRBV5-4 and TRBJ2-3, with D perhaps matching TRBD1 (5 bases). The V gene lost 0 bases and the J gene lost 0 bases, with 8 bases spanning the gap. This CDR3 comprises 15 residues. Germline values: CDR1 SGHNT, CDR2 YYREEE (reference sequence). The CDR3 bases are TGTGCCAGCAGCTTGGAAGGGGTTAGCACAGATACGCAGTATTTT. Residues: CASSLEGVSTDTQYF.

This clone was seen once. The chain links TRBV4-1 to TRBJ2-1; tentative D call: TRBD2 (6 bases). The V end lost 3 bases, the J end lost 5 bases, and 17 bases lay between the germline ends. The CDR3 spans 16 residues. Germline V gene lookup returns CDR1 MGHRA and CDR2 YSYEKL. CDR3 loop: CASSQPRRRADNEQFF. CDR3 DNA: TGCGCCAGCAGCCAGCCCCGCCGGAGGGCTGACAATGAGCAGTTCTTC.

V gene TRBV12-1 combines with J gene TRBJ1-2; TRBD1, as called in the table, went unchecked against the DNA. TRBV12-1 is shown as a pseudogene. The CDR3 is 15 residues long. CDR3 bases: TGTGCCAGCAGCTGCCACAGGGGATTGAGGTATGGCTACACCTTC. It yields the protein CASSCHRGLRYGYTF.

This rearrangement joins TRBV30 to TRBJ1-2; D possibly corresponds to TRBD1 (5 bases). The germline V and J ends were trimmed by 3 bases and 4 bases, with 15 bases remaining between them. The germline CDR1 and CDR2 sequences are GTSNPN and SVGIG (reference sequence). The CDR3 extends over 14 amino acids. The CDR3 DNA reads as TGTGCCTGGAGAGCCGGCAGGGCTTTCTATGGCTACACCTTC. It codes for CAWRAGRAFYGYTF.

V and J are TRBV16 and TRBJ1-5; 7 bases are shared with TRBD1. Germline V gene sequence: CDR1 KGHSY, CDR2 FQNENV. The V gene end was trimmed by 6 bases and the J gene end by 1 base; junction bases not matched to a gene: 6. This CDR3 has 15 residues. CDR3 in amino acids: CASRAGTASNQPQHF. DNA for the CDR3: TGTGCCAGCAGAGCCGGGACAGCCAGCAATCAGCCCCAGCATTTT.

The chain uses TRBV6-5 and TRBJ1-6, with D hard to call. Germline V gene lookup returns CDR1 MNHEY and CDR2 SVGAGI. The V gene lost 10 bases and the J gene lost 7 bases, with 17 bases spanning the gap. The CDR3 is 14 amino acids. The CDR3 loop reads CATSPREHNSPLHF. In nucleotides, the CDR3 is TGTGCCACCTCACCGAGGGAGCACAATTCACCCCTCCACTTT.

The genes are TRBV6-1 and TRBJ1-5, with D hard to call. The ends were cut back, 6 bases at V and 4 bases at J, with 13 bases in the middle. The CDR3 length is 14 residues. In germline, CDR1 is MNHNS, CDR2 SASEGT. In DNA, the CDR3 is TGTGCCAGCAGACCCCGGGTCAAAAATCAGCCCCAGCATTTT. This sequence encodes CASRPRVKNQPQHF.

This clone has only a few counts. The chain combines TRBV27 with TRBJ2-2; no clear D. The germline V gene has CDR1 MNHEY and CDR2 SMNVEV (reference sequence). The CDR3 is made up of 15 amino acids. V was pared by 3 bases and J by 0 bases, with 8 bases between. The CDR3 DNA reads as TGTGCCAGCAGTTTTTGGGCGACGAACACCGGGGAGCTGTTTTTT. Encoded protein: CASSFWATNTGELFF.